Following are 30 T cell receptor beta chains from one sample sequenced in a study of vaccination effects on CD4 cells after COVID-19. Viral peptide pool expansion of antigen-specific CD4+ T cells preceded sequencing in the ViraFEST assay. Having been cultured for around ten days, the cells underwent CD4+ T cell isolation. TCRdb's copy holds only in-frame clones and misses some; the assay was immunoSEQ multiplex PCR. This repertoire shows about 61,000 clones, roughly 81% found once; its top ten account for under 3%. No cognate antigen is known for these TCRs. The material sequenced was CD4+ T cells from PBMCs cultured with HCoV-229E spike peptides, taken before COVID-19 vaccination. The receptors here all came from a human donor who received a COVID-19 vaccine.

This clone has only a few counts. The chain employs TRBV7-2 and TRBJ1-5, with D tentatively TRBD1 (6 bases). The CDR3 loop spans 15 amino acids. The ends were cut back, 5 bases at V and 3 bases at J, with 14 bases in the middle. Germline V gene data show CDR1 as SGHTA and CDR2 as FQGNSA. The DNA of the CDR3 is TGTGCCAGCAGCCTGGGACACCTACCCAATCAGCCCCAGCATTTT. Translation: CASSLGHLPNQPQHF.

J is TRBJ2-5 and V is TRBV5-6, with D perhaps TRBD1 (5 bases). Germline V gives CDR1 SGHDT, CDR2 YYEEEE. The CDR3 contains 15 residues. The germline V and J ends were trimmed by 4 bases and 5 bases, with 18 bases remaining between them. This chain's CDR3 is CASSPSQGFRETQYF. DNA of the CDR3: TGTGCCAGCAGCCCGAGCCAGGGATTTCGGGAGACCCAGTACTTC.

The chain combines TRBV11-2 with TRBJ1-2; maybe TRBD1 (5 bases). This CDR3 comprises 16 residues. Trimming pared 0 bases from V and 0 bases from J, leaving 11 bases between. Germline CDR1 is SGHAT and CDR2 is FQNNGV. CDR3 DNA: TGTGCCAGCAGCTTAGATTGGGCAGGGCCTAACTATGGCTACACCTTC. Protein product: CASSLDWAGPNYGYTF.

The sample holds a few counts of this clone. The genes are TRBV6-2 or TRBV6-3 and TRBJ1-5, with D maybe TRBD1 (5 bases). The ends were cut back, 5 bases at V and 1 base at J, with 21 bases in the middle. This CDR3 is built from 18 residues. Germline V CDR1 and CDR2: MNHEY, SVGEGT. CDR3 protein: CASSHRPRQIQSNQPQHF. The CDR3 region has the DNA TGTGCCAGCAGTCACCGCCCGCGACAGATCCAAAGCAATCAGCCCCAGCATTTT.

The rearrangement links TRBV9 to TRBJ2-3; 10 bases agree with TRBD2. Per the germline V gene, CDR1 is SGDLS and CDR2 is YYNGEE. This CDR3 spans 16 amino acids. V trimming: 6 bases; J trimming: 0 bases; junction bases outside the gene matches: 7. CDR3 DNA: TGTGCCAGCAACGCAGTAGCGGGGGGTAGCACAGATACGCAGTATTTT. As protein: CASNAVAGGSTDTQYF.

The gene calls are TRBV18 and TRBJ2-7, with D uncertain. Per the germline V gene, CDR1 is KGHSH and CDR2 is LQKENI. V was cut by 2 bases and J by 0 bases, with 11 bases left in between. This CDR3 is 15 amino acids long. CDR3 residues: CASSPAGKSSYEQYV. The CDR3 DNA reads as TGTGCCAGCTCACCAGCCGGAAAGAGCTCCTACGAGCAGTACGTC.

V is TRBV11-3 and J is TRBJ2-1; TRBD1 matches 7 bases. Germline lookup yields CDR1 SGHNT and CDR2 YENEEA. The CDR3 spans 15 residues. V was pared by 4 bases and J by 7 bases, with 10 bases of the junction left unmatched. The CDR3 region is CASSYWGQTVNEQFF. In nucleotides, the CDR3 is TGTGCCAGCAGCTACTGGGGACAGACTGTTAATGAGCAGTTCTTC.

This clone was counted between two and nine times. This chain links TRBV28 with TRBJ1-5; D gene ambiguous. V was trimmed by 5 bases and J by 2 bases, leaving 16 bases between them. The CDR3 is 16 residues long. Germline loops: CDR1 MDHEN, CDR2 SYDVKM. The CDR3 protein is CASSRLGRDGNQPQHF. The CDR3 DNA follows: TGTGCCAGCAGTCGACTGGGCCGGGATGGCAATCAGCCCCAGCATTTT. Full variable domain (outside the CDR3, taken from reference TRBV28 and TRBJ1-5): DVKVTQSSRYLVKRTGEKVFLECVQDMDHENMFWYRQDPGLGLRLIYFSYDVKMKEKGDIPEGYSVSREKKERFSLILESASTNQTSMYLCASSRLGRDGNQPQHFGDGTRLSIL.

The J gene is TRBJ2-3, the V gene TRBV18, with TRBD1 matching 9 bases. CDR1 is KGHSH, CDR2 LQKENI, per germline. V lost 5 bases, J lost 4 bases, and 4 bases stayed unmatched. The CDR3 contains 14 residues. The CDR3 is CASSRQGGADTQYF. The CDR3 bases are TGTGCCAGCTCAAGACAGGGGGGGGCAGATACGCAGTATTTT.

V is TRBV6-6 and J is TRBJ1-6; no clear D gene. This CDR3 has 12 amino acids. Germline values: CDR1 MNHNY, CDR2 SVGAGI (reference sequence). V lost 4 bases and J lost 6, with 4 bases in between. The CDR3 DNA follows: TGTGCCAGCAGTTTGAGTAATTCACCCCTCCACTTT. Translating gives CASSLSNSPLHF.

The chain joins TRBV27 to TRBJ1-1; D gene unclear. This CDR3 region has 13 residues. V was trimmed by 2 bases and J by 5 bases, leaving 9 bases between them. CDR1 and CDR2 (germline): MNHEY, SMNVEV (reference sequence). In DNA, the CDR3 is TGTGCCAGCAGTTTAGTGGGCGGGACTGAAGCTTTCTTT. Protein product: CASSLVGGTEAFF.

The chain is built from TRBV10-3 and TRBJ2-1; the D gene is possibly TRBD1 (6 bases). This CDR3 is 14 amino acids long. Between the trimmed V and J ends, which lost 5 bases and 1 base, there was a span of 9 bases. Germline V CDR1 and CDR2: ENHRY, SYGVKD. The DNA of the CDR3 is TGTGCCATCAGTCCAGGGGCGTCCTACAATGAGCAGTTCTTC. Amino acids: CAISPGASYNEQFF.

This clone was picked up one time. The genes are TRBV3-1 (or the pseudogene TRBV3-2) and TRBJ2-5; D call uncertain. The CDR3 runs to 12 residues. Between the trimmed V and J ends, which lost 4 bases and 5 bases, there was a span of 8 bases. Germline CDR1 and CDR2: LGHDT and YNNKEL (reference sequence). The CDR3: CASSRRIETQYF. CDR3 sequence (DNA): TGTGCCAGCAGCCGAAGGATCGAGACCCAGTACTTC.

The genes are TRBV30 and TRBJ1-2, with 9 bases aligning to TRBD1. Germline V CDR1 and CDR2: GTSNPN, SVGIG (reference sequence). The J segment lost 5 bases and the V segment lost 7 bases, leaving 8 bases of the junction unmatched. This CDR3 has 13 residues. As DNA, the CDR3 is TGTGCCTTCGTCCTCGGGACAGGGTATGGCTACACCTTC. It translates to CAFVLGTGYGYTF.

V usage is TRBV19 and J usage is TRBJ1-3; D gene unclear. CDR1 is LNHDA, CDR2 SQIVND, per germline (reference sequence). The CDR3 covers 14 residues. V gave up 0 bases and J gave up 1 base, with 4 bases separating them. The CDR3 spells CASSIETSGNTIYF. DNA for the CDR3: TGTGCCAGTAGTATAGAGACTTCTGGAAACACCATATATTTT. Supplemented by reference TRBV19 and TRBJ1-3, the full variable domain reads DGGITQSPKYLFRKEGQNVTLSCEQNLNHDAMYWYRQDPGQGLRLIYYSQIVNDFQKGDIAEGYSVSREKKESFPLTVTSAQKNPTAFYLCASSIETSGNTIYFGEGSWLTVV.

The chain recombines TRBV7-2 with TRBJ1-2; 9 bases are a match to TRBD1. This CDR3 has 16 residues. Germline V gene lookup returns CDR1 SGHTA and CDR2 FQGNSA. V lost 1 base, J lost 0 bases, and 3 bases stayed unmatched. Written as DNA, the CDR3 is TGTGCCAGCAGCTTAGGACAGGGGGTTCCTAACTATGGCTACACCTTC. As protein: CASSLGQGVPNYGYTF. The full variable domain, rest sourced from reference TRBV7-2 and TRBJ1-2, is GAGVSQSPSNKVTEKGKDVELRCDPISGHTALYWYRQSLGQGLEFLIYFQGNSAPDKSGLPSDRFSAERTGGSVSTLTIQRTQQEDSAVYLCASSLGQGVPNYGYTFGSGTRLTVV.

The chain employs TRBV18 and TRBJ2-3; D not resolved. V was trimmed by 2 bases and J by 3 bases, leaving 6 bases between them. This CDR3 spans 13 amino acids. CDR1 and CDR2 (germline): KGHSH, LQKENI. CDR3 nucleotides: TGTGCCAGCTCACCAGAGTTAACAGATACGCAGTATTTT. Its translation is CASSPELTDTQYF.

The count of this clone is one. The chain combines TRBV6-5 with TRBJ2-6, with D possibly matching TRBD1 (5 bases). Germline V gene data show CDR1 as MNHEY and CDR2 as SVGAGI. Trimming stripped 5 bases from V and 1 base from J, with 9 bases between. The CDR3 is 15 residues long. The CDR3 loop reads CASSPGWSGANVLTF. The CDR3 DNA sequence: TGTGCCAGCAGTCCAGGGTGGTCTGGGGCCAACGTCCTGACTTTC.

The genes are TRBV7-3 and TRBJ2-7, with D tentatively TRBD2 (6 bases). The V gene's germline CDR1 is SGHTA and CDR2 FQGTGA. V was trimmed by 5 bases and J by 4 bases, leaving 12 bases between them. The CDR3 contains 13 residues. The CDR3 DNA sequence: TGTGCCAGCAGCCCGGGGGTGGCTTACGAGCAGTACGTC. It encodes CASSPGVAYEQYV.

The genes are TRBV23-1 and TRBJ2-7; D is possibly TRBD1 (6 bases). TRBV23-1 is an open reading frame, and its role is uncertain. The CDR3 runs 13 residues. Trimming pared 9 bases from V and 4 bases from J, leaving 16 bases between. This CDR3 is CAREGDTLYEQYV. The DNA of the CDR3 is TGCGCCAGAGAAGGGGACACCCTATACGAGCAGTACGTC.

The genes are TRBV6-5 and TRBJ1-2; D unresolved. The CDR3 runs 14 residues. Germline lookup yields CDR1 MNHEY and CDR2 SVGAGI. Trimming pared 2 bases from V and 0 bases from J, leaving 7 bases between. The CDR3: CASSYSTPNYGYTF. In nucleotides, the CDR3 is TGTGCCAGCAGTTACAGCACTCCTAACTATGGCTACACCTTC.

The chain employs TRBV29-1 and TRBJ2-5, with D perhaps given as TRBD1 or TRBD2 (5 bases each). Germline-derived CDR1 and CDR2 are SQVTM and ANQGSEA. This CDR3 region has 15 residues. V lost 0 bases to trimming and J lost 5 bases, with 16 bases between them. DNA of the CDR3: TGCAGCGTTGAAGAGGGGGACGGCAATTGGGAGACCCAGTACTTC. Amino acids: CSVEEGDGNWETQYF. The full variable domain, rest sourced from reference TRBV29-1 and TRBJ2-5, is SAVISQKPSRDICQRGTSLTIQCQVDSQVTMMFWYRQQPGQSLTLIATANQGSEATYESGFVIDKFPISRPNLTFSTLTVSNMSPEDSSIYLCSVEEGDGNWETQYFGPGTRLLVL.

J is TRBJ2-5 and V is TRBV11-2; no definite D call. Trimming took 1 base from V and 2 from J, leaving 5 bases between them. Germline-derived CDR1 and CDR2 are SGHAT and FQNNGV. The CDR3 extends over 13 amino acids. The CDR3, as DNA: TGTGCCAGCAGCTTAGGCCAGCAAGAGACCCAGTACTTC. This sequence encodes CASSLGQQETQYF.

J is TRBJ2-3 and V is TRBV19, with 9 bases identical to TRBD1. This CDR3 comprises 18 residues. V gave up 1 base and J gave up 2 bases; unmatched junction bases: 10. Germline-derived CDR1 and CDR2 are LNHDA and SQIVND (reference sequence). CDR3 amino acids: CASSIARDRTGATDTQYF. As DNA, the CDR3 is TGTGCCAGTAGTATAGCCCGGGATAGGACAGGGGCCACAGATACGCAGTATTTT. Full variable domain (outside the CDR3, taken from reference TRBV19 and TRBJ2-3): DGGITQSPKYLFRKEGQNVTLSCEQNLNHDAMYWYRQDPGQGLRLIYYSQIVNDFQKGDIAEGYSVSREKKESFPLTVTSAQKNPTAFYLCASSIARDRTGATDTQYFGPGTRLTVL.

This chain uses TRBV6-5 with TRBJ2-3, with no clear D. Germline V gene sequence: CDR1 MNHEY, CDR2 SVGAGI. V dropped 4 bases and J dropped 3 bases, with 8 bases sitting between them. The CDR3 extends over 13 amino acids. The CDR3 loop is CASSSEHTDTQYF. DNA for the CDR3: TGTGCCAGCAGTTCCGAACATACAGATACGCAGTATTTT.

In DNA form, the CDR3 reads TGTGCCAGCAGGTTTGGGGGGGGGCAGCAGTTCTTC. Translating it yields CASRFGGGQQFF. The gene calls are TRBV2 and TRBJ2-1; D is perhaps TRBD2 (7 bases). The CDR3 loop spans 12 amino acids. V was shortened by 6 bases and J by 11 bases, with 14 bases between the two germline ends. Germline V gives CDR1 SNHLY, CDR2 FYNNEI.

The CDR3 protein is CASSRVDRGHGYTF. The CDR3, as DNA: TGTGCCAGCTCACGTGTCGACAGGGGGCATGGCTACACCTTC. This rearrangement joins TRBV18 to TRBJ1-2; TRBD1 matches at 10 bases. The CDR3 covers 14 residues. The junction had 5 bases not matched to a gene; V was cut back by 4 bases and J by 6 bases. Looked up from germline, CDR1 is KGHSH and CDR2 is LQKENI.

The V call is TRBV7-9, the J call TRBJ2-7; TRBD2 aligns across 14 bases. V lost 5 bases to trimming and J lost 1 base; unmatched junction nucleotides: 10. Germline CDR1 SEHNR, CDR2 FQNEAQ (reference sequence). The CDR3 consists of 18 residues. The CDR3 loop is CASSPGLAGGFISYEQYV. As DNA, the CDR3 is TGTGCCAGCAGCCCAGGACTAGCGGGGGGATTCATTTCCTACGAGCAGTACGTC.

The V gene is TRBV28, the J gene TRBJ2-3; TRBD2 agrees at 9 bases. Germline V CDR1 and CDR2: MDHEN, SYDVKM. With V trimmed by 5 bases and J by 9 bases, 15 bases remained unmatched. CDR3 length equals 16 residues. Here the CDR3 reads CASSPSGGGAGLTQYF. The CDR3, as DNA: TGTGCCAGCAGTCCTTCTGGCGGGGGGGCCGGACTAACGCAGTATTTT.

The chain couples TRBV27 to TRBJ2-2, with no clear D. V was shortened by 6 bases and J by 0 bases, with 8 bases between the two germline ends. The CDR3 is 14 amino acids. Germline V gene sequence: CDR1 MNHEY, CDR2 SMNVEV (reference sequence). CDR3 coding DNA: TGTGCCAGCAGACCCGGCCCGAACACCGGGGAGCTGTTTTTT. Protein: CASRPGPNTGELFF.